This T cell receptor beta chain was recovered during a study of blood T cell repertoires in COVID-19 (dated by TCRdb to 2018 to 2020). A note on the overall study: The collaborator samples originated in the United States, Italy and Spain and spanned the acute and convalescent phases of COVID-19. Deeply sampled blood TCRbeta repertoires from subjects exposed to, actively infected with, or recovered from COVID-19 were included in the dataset. Sample metadata almost always included a de-identified subject ID, COVID-19 status, age in years and sex. The repertoires were made available in a free public database intended to serve as a resource for research on the immune response to SARS-CoV-2. The prospective study material was composed of cDNA or gDNA derived from T cells, B-cell-depleted T cells, or PBMCs. The samples were drawn from the first 160 participants of the ongoing ImmuneRACE study and from some 1,300 subjects provided by 6 global collaborators. Where available, HLA class I and class II types were obtained from metadata supplied by the sample provider rather than from assay-based typing. Study-level results and caveats: The amount of clinical and demographic metadata varied by source and participant and was provided uncurated.

The immunoSEQ Assay, a bias-controlled multiplex PCR, was used to amplify TCRbeta CDR3 regions from genomic DNA. In the authors' own workflow: Nucleated cell counts per sample were estimated from amplification of reference gene primers within the assay. To quantify the absolute abundance of each unique TCRbeta CDR3 rearrangement, sequence reads were collapsed and filtered. For each sample, productive Simpson clonality was calculated as the square root of Simpson's diversity index over productive rearrangements. Sourced from immuneACCESS, this table was stored by TCRdb with only in-frame sequences that have V and J called. A share of the clones is absent; for the studies checked, an unresolved V gene accounts for under half, and the remainder has no known explanation. V and J calls and clone size are as listed in that table; D and trimming were resolved from the DNA. The sample records about 210,000 clones, approximately 90% of which are singletons. 1.2% of the sample lies in the top ten.

Germline trimming amounts to 4 bases on V and 5 bases on J, with 8 as the count of junction bases outside the gene matches. The CDR3 covers 14 residues, taking in both the cysteine and the phenylalanine. The read is trimmed to its CDR3 DNA, 42 bases read in frame from base 1. From a lookup of the germline V gene, CDR1 and CDR2 are SGHDN and FVKESK. The collaborating institutions used their own protocols to collect whole blood in K2EDTA tubes. For TCRbeta analysis, collaborators shipped samples as frozen whole blood, isolated PBMCs, or DNA extracted from either of those sample types. Of note for this clone: Its antigen remains unidentified. No clone much larger than this one lies a single base away; base qualities are absent.

The specimen sequenced was peripheral blood. This chain joins TRBV14 to TRBJ2-7; 7 bases in the junction line up with TRBD2. This clonotype was sampled from a man aged 30-40 years with acute or convalescent COVID-19. The CDR3 sequence is CASSRWGGGDEQYF. The bases read TGTGCCAGCAGCCGTTGGGGGGGTGGCGACGAGCAGTACTTC.